The T cell receptor beta chain described here comes from a study of blood T cell repertoires in COVID-19. In the study overall: Sources were T cells, B-cell-depleted T cells, or PBMCs; the material itself was cDNA or gDNA.

Libraries were prepared by immunoSEQ multiplex PCR; TCRdb keeps only in-frame clonotypes and omits some of them. The sample gives 30,000 or so clones, approximately 88% of which show up once; approximately 5% is in the top ten. As for this clone: The identical CDR3 is also encoded by other nucleotide sequences in the sample.

Germline CDR1 reads SGHTS; CDR2 reads YDEGEE. After removal of 4 bases from V and 2 bases from J, the junction contained 3 bases not matched to a gene. The CDR3 is made up of 14 amino acids. The sequence derives from a human donor in a cohort sampled during active COVID-19. V usage is TRBV5-8 and J usage is TRBJ2-5; 9 nucleotides match TRBD1. Sample: peripheral blood. CDR3 loop: CASSAGQGQETQYF. CDR3 DNA sequence: TGTGCCAGCAGCGCGGGACAGGGACAAGAGACCCAGTACTTC.